One and the same sample provided the 21 T cell receptor beta chains below, sequenced in a study of cytomegalovirus exposure and HLA in healthy donors. PCR primers comprised 60 Vbeta and 13 Jbeta primers. Clones were read by immunoSEQ multiplex PCR, and TCRdb kept only the in-frame ones, dropping some. The table lists roughly 86,000 clones, 55% to 70% of them singletons, with 20% to 25% in the top ten. What was sequenced was PBMCs. The receptors stem from a woman between 50 and 59 years old in good health and CMV-seropositive.

The table lists this clone with a count of one. The CDR3 protein is CASSPRTSGVTDTQYF. Written as DNA, the CDR3 is TGTGCCAGCAGCCCCCGGACTAGCGGGGTCACAGATACGCAGTATTTT. The chain couples TRBV9 to TRBJ2-3; TRBD2 matches at 12 bases. The V segment lost 4 bases and the J segment 2 bases; nucleotides outside the gene matches: 5. Germline V gene lookup returns CDR1 SGDLS and CDR2 YYNGEE. CDR3 length equals 16 residues.

The chain carries TRBV28 and TRBJ1-2; possibly TRBD1 for D (5 bases). Between the trimmed V and J ends, which lost 4 bases and 5 bases, there was a span of 17 bases. CDR1 and CDR2 from the germline V gene are MDHEN and SYDVKM. The CDR3 consists of 15 residues. CDR3: CASSWVKAGGYGYTF. CDR3 in DNA: TGTGCCAGCAGTTGGGTCAAGGCGGGGGGGTATGGCTACACCTTC.

The rearrangement links TRBV28 to TRBJ1-5, with TRBD1 matching 7 bases. CDR1 is MDHEN and CDR2 is SYDVKM in the germline V gene. V shed 9 bases, J shed 0 bases, and the junction held 11 bases outside the gene matches. The CDR3 sequence is 16 residues long. CDR3 amino acids: CASSGTVFNSNQPQHF. In nucleotides, the CDR3 is TGTGCCAGTTCCGGGACAGTATTCAATAGCAATCAGCCCCAGCATTTT.

The rearrangement links TRBV5-1 to TRBJ2-7, with TRBD2 matching 8 bases. The V gene end was trimmed by 2 bases and the J gene end by 6 bases; junction bases not matched to a gene: 4. CDR1 and CDR2 (germline): SGHRS, YFSETQ. CDR3 size: 13 residues. As DNA, the CDR3 is TGCGCCAGCAGCTTCGGGGGGGGAGGCGAGCAGTACTTC. This gives the protein CASSFGGGGEQYF. The full variable domain, rest sourced from reference TRBV5-1 and TRBJ2-7, is KAGVTQTPRYLIKTRGQQVTLSCSPISGHRSVSWYQQTPGQGLQFLFEYFSETQRNKGNFPGRFSGRQFSNSRSEMNVSTLELGDSALYLCASSFGGGGEQYFGPGTRLTVT.

This rearrangement joins TRBV4-1 to TRBJ2-3; no reliable D call. The germline V gene has CDR1 MGHRA and CDR2 YSYEKL. V lost 4 bases, J lost 2 bases, and 4 bases lay in between. This CDR3 has 12 residues. CDR3 loop: CASSPNTDTQYF. The CDR3 DNA is TGCGCCAGCAGCCCAAACACAGATACGCAGTATTTT.

In this sample, this clone turned up a few times. The same CDR3 can be traced to other DNA sequences in this sample. The V gene is TRBV9, the J gene TRBJ2-2; 7 nucleotides agree with TRBD2. Germline V gene lookup returns CDR1 SGDLS and CDR2 YYNGEE. The CDR3 length is 15 residues. The J segment lost 0 bases and the V segment lost 3 bases, leaving 2 bases of the junction unmatched. The CDR3 bases are TGTGCCAGCAGCGCTAGCGGATCGAACACCGGGGAGCTGTTTTTT. This codes for CASSASGSNTGELFF.

The rearrangement uses TRBV27 and TRBJ2-7; D perhaps matches TRBD2 (6 bases). This CDR3 contains 17 residues. V was pared by 0 bases and J by 7 bases, with 22 bases between. Germline V gene data show CDR1 as MNHEY and CDR2 as SMNVEV (reference sequence). The CDR3 DNA reads TGTGCCAGCAGTTTATCTACCGGGACTCTACATTTCGGGGAGCAGTACTTC. Its translation is CASSLSTGTLHFGEQYF.

The table lists this clone with a few counts. This rearrangement joins TRBV7-9 to TRBJ2-7, with a weak D call TRBD1 (6 bases). The CDR3 spans 13 residues. The germline V gene has CDR1 SEHNR and CDR2 FQNEAQ (reference sequence). Trimming removed 4 bases at V and 6 bases at J, with 13 bases between. CDR3 sequence reads: CASSWGQGSEQYF. The CDR3 nucleotides read TGTGCCAGCAGCTGGGGGCAGGGGAGCGAGCAGTACTTC.

The chain employs TRBV19 and TRBJ1-1; 8 nucleotides line up with TRBD1. Germline V gene data show CDR1 as LNHDA and CDR2 as SQIVND (reference sequence). V shed 5 bases and J 0 bases; nucleotides not matched to a gene: 17. This CDR3 comprises 19 residues. The CDR3 region is CASSLKPPGGLPMNTEAFF. Written as DNA, the CDR3 is TGTGCCAGTAGTCTTAAACCACCAGGGGGCCTACCAATGAACACTGAAGCTTTCTTT.

The rearrangement joins TRBV7-2 to TRBJ2-1; 10 bases map to TRBD2. The V segment lost 2 bases and the J segment 8 bases; nucleotides outside the gene matches: 9. CDR3 size: 16 residues. Germline values: CDR1 SGHTA, CDR2 FQGNSA. CDR3: CASSLTPSGGLDEQFF. DNA for the CDR3: TGTGCCAGCAGCTTAACCCCTAGCGGGGGACTTGATGAGCAGTTCTTC.

This chain uses TRBV15 with TRBJ1-4; TRBD1 agrees at 7 bases. Trimming cost V 2 bases and J 7 bases; bases outside gene matches: 1. Germline CDR1 reads LNHNV; CDR2 reads YYDKDF (reference sequence). This CDR3 contains 13 residues. The chain's CDR3 is CATSRQGVEKLFF. CDR3 coding DNA: TGTGCCACCAGCAGACAGGGGGTTGAAAAACTGTTTTTT.

The rearrangement links TRBV7-6 to TRBJ2-7; D gene unclear. Germline values: CDR1 SGHVS, CDR2 FNYEAQ. The CDR3 loop spans 12 amino acids. V lost 1 base and J lost 9, with 10 bases in between. The DNA for the CDR3 is TGTGCCAGCAGCTTAGACGGGTTCGCGCAGTACTTC. Translating it yields CASSLDGFAQYF. The whole variable domain, remainder taken from reference TRBV7-6 and TRBJ2-7, is GAGVSQSPRYKVTKRGQDVALRCDPISGHVSLYWYRQALGQGPEFLTYFNYEAQQDKSGLPNDRFSAERPEGSISTLTIQRTEQRDSAMYRCASSLDGFAQYFGPGTRLTVT.

V usage is TRBV7-9 and J usage is TRBJ2-1; perhaps TRBD1 as D (6 bases). The V end was cut by 7 bases, the J end by 7 bases, with 17 bases between. The length of the CDR3 is 14 residues. CDR1 and CDR2 (germline): SEHNR, FQNEAQ (reference sequence). The CDR3 loop reads CASKARQDINEQFF. Here the CDR3 DNA reads TGTGCCAGCAAGGCGAGACAGGACATTAATGAGCAGTTCTTC.

CDR3 DNA sequence: TGTGCCAGCAGCTCCCAGGGGGCGCGTGGCACTGAAGCTTTCTTT. Its protein product is CASSSQGARGTEAFF. The rearrangement uses TRBV7-9 and TRBJ1-1; 8 nucleotides line up with TRBD1. V was clipped by 4 bases and J by 4 bases; unmatched bases: 8. Germline V lookup: CDR1 SEHNR, CDR2 FQNEAQ (reference sequence). The CDR3 is made up of 15 amino acids.

The chain is built from TRBV7-8 and TRBJ1-5; no clear D. This CDR3 contains 13 residues. In germline, CDR1 is SGHVS, CDR2 FQNEAQ. Trimming removed 5 bases at V and 7 bases at J, with 12 bases between. The CDR3 sequence: CASSVSTGQPQHF. DNA of the CDR3: TGTGCCAGCAGCGTATCGACTGGACAGCCCCAGCATTTT.

This clone was observed once. The J gene is TRBJ2-2, the V gene TRBV14; D might be TRBD2 (6 bases). Per germline, CDR1 SGHDN and CDR2 FVKESK. The germline V and J ends were trimmed by 4 bases and 4 bases, with 19 bases remaining between them. This CDR3 has 17 residues. In nucleotides, the CDR3 is TGTGCCAGCAGCCTCCTTGGGGACTTACGGAGCACCGGGGAGCTGTTTTTT. This encodes CASSLLGDLRSTGELFF. The entire variable domain, with the rest obtained from reference TRBV14 and TRBJ2-2, is as follows: EAGVTQFPSHSVIEKGQTVTLRCDPISGHDNLYWYRRVMGKEIKFLLHFVKESKQDESGMPNNRFLAERTGGTYSTLKVQPAELEDSGVYFCASSLLGDLRSTGELFFGEGSRLTVL.

This clone has just a few counts. V gene TRBV28 combines with J gene TRBJ1-2; a possible D gene is TRBD1 (5 bases). The V gene's germline CDR1 is MDHEN and CDR2 SYDVKM. This CDR3 contains 14 residues. Trimming stripped 1 base from V and 5 bases from J, with 11 bases between. In nucleotides, the CDR3 is TGTGCCAGCAGTTTATCCCCGCAGGGATATGGCTACACCTTC. Protein sequence: CASSLSPQGYGYTF.

The chain is built from TRBV29-1 and TRBJ1-4; D is uncertain. This CDR3 spans 13 amino acids. Germline V gene data show CDR1 as SQVTM and CDR2 as ANQGSEA. V dropped 6 bases and J dropped 8 bases, with 16 bases sitting between them. The CDR3 here is CSVAPGAKEKLFF. The CDR3 DNA reads as TGCAGCGTGGCACCGGGAGCGAAAGAAAAACTGTTTTTT.

V is TRBV7-9 and J is TRBJ1-5; perhaps TRBD1 as D (5 bases). This CDR3 spans 16 amino acids. Germline CDR1 SEHNR, CDR2 FQNEAQ (reference sequence). Trimming pared 4 bases from V and 3 bases from J, leaving 16 bases between. The CDR3 loop reads CASSSGFGALNQPQHF. The CDR3 DNA is TGTGCCAGCAGCTCGGGTTTTGGGGCCCTCAATCAGCCCCAGCATTTT.

About this clone: The junction departs from the called germline gene at one end, perhaps through a read error. In nucleotides, the CDR3 is TGTTCCAGCAGCCTCCAGAATTATGAAGCTTTCTTT. Its translation: CSSSLQNYEAFF. The V gene is TRBV7-9, the J gene TRBJ1-1; unclear D gene. The CDR3 runs 12 residues. Germline loops: CDR1 SEHNR, CDR2 FQNEAQ (reference sequence). The complete variable domain, with remaining parts taken from reference TRBV7-9 and TRBJ1-1, reads DTGVSQNPRHKITKRGQNVTFRCDPISEHNRLYWYRQTLGQGPEFLTYFQNEAQLEKSRLLSDRFSAERPKGSFSTLEIQRTEQGDSAMYLCSSSLQNYEAFFGQGTRLTVV.

This chain joins TRBV5-1 and TRBJ2-5; 9 positions agree with TRBD2. Germline trimming cut 2 bases from V and 5 bases from J; bases unmatched to any gene: 7. Per the germline V gene, CDR1 is SGHRS and CDR2 is YFSETQ. This CDR3 has 15 residues. CDR3: CASSFDSGGYETQYF. As DNA, the CDR3 is TGCGCCAGCAGCTTCGATAGCGGGGGTTATGAGACCCAGTACTTC.